Following are 18 T cell receptor beta chains from one sample sequenced in a study of T cell responses to AZD1222 COVID-19 vaccine. Produced via immunoSEQ multiplex PCR; TCRdb's table is partial and in-frame only. The sample lists 200,000 or so clones, about 90% occurring once. The sample consisted of peripheral blood, taken on day 0 of AZD1222 vaccination. The receptors here all came from an adult in good health.

The rearrangement joins TRBV28 to TRBJ1-2; 11 bases map to TRBD1. The trim removed 4 bases at V and 4 bases at J, leaving 5 bases unmatched. The length of the CDR3 is 15 residues. Germline V CDR1 and CDR2: MDHEN, SYDVKM. The CDR3 sequence is CASSSGQGATYGYTF. The CDR3 DNA reads as TGTGCCAGCAGTTCAGGACAGGGGGCGACCTATGGCTACACCTTC.

The chain carries TRBV12-3 or TRBV12-4 and TRBJ2-1; possibly TRBD2 for D (6 bases). Trimming removed 7 bases at V and 6 bases at J, with 13 bases between. The CDR3 runs to 13 residues. CDR3: CASTPLGGNEQFF. The DNA for the CDR3 is TGTGCCAGCACCCCACTCGGGGGCAATGAGCAGTTCTTC.

This clone was found a few times. The chain links TRBV19 to TRBJ2-3; D is unresolved. CDR3 size: 12 residues. The germline CDR1 and CDR2 sequences are LNHDA and SQIVND (reference sequence). V lost 8 bases to trimming and J lost 0 bases, with 6 bases between them. CDR3 region: CASSISTDTQYF. The CDR3 bases are TGTGCCAGTTCGATCAGCACAGATACGCAGTATTTT. The complete variable domain, with remaining parts taken from reference TRBV19 and TRBJ2-3, reads DGGITQSPKYLFRKEGQNVTLSCEQNLNHDAMYWYRQDPGQGLRLIYYSQIVNDFQKGDIAEGYSVSREKKESFPLTVTSAQKNPTAFYLCASSISTDTQYFGPGTRLTVL.

The rearrangement links TRBV5-1 to TRBJ2-2; D may be TRBD1 or TRBD2 (5 bases each). The CDR3 loop spans 15 amino acids. V was clipped by 6 bases and J by 4 bases, with 16 bases between them. Germline CDR1 and CDR2: SGHRS and YFSETQ. The CDR3 loop reads CASMPARGVTGELFF. DNA of the CDR3: TGCGCCAGCATGCCAGCAAGAGGGGTCACCGGGGAGCTGTTTTTT.

The chain couples TRBV7-6 to TRBJ1-5; D ambiguous. This CDR3 has 16 amino acids. The V gene lost 0 bases and the J gene lost 0 bases, with 9 bases spanning the gap. CDR1 is SGHVS, CDR2 FNYEAQ, per germline. CDR3 loop: CASSLAISNSNQPQHF. CDR3 bases: TGTGCCAGCAGCTTAGCTATATCCAATAGCAATCAGCCCCAGCATTTT.

This clone has only a few counts. J is TRBJ2-3 and V is TRBV6-5; 11 bases are shared with TRBD2. CDR1 MNHEY and CDR2 SVGAGI come from the germline V gene. The CDR3 has 16 amino acids. V gave up 0 bases and J gave up 4 bases; unmatched junction bases: 3. The CDR3 region is CASSYSSGGASDTQYF. The CDR3 DNA reads TGTGCCAGCAGTTACTCTAGCGGGGGGGCCTCAGATACGCAGTATTTT.

The chain is built from TRBV2 and TRBJ2-7, with 8 bases fitting TRBD1. The CDR3 has 13 amino acids. J gave up 7 bases and V 4 bases, and 6 bases lay outside the gene matches. CDR1 is SNHLY, CDR2 FYNNEI, per germline. CDR3 nucleotide sequence: TGTGCCAGCAGTGGGACAGGGTTAAGGGAGCAGTACTTC. This gives the protein CASSGTGLREQYF. Full variable domain (outside the CDR3, taken from reference TRBV2 and TRBJ2-7): EPEVTQTPSHQVTQMGQEVILRCVPISNHLYFYWYRQILGQKVEFLVSFYNNEISEKSEIFDDQFSVERPDGSNFTLKIRSTKLEDSAMYFCASSGTGLREQYFGPGTRLTVT.

The chain recombines TRBV6-2 or TRBV6-3 with TRBJ2-5; D remains ambiguous. The CDR3 length is 11 residues. V gave up 5 bases and J gave up 0 bases, with 1 base separating them. The germline CDR1 and CDR2 sequences are MNHEY and SVGEGT. The CDR3 nucleotides read TGTGCCAGCAGTGACCAAGAGACCCAGTACTTC. This gives the protein CASSDQETQYF.

V and J are TRBV9 and TRBJ1-6; D not certain. The CDR3 sequence is 17 residues long. CDR1 is SGDLS, CDR2 YYNGEE, per germline. The germline V and J ends were trimmed by 4 bases and 0 bases, with 14 bases remaining between them. CDR3 amino acids: CASSPRTGSSYNSPLHF. CDR3 DNA: TGTGCCAGCAGCCCCCGGACCGGTAGCTCCTATAATTCACCCCTCCACTTT.

J is TRBJ1-6 and V is TRBV30; the D gene is possibly TRBD1 (6 bases). V was shortened by 3 bases and J by 7 bases, with 13 bases between the two germline ends. There are 14 residues in the CDR3. Germline V lookup: CDR1 GTSNPN, CDR2 SVGIG (reference sequence). CDR3 DNA: TGTGCCTGGAGCGCTGGACAGAAAAATTCACCCCTCCACTTT. Translating it yields CAWSAGQKNSPLHF. The variable domain in full, with the rest retrieved from reference TRBV30 and TRBJ1-6, is SQTIHQWPATLVQPVGSPLSLECTVEGTSNPNLYWYRQAAGRGLQLLFYSVGIGQISSEVPQNLSASRPQDRQFILSSKKLLLSDSGFYLCAWSAGQKNSPLHFGNGTRLTVT.

The gene calls are TRBV2 and TRBJ2-5; D remains ambiguous. The V gene's germline CDR1 is SNHLY and CDR2 FYNNEI. V was pared by 3 bases and J by 1 base, with 9 bases between. The CDR3 is made up of 14 amino acids. CDR3 in DNA: TGTGCCAGCAGTGACCCTAGGAGCCAAGAGACCCAGTACTTC. Translated, it gives CASSDPRSQETQYF.

The rearrangement uses TRBV6-2 or TRBV6-3 and TRBJ2-7; 10 positions agree with TRBD1. Germline V gene lookup returns CDR1 MNHEY and CDR2 SVGEGT. With 5 bases clipped from V and 2 bases from J, the junction kept 9 bases outside the gene matches. The CDR3 runs to 16 residues. CDR3 nucleotide sequence: TGTGCCAGCAGTCCCGGACAGGGGGGTCGGACCTACGAGCAGTACTTC. Its protein product is CASSPGQGGRTYEQYF.

In this sample, this clone turned up once. V and J are TRBV6-5 and TRBJ2-1, with a possible D match to TRBD2 (5 bases). Trimming left V 7 bases short and J 7 bases short, with 20 bases between. Germline V gene data show CDR1 as MNHEY and CDR2 as SVGAGI. The CDR3 covers 15 residues. In DNA, the CDR3 is TGTGCCAGCACAGCGACCTCAGCGAGGGAGAATGAGCAGTTCTTC. Translated, it gives CASTATSARENEQFF.

The chain employs TRBV5-1 and TRBJ1-2; D remains ambiguous. The CDR3 loop spans 14 amino acids. Trimming pared 0 bases from V and 4 bases from J, leaving 10 bases between. The germline CDR1 and CDR2 sequences are SGHRS and YFSETQ. The CDR3 DNA sequence: TGCGCCAGCAGCTTGGAAACAGAGCTCTATGGCTACACCTTC. Translating gives CASSLETELYGYTF.

V usage is TRBV7-9 and J usage is TRBJ2-2; TRBD1 matches 10 bases. Germline loops: CDR1 SEHNR, CDR2 FQNEAQ (reference sequence). Trimming at V came to 5 bases and at J to 7 bases, leaving 4 bases not matched to a gene. The CDR3 extends over 14 amino acids. CDR3 amino acids: CASSPGQGFGELFF. The CDR3 region has the DNA TGTGCCAGCAGCCCGGGACAGGGGTTCGGGGAGCTGTTTTTT.

In this sample, this clone turned up once. CDR3: CSVRGARGGEQFF. The CDR3 DNA reads TGCAGCGTGAGGGGTGCAAGAGGGGGTGAGCAGTTCTTC. The gene calls are TRBV29-1 and TRBJ2-1, with a possible D match to TRBD1 (6 bases). The V end was cut by 6 bases, the J end by 9 bases, with 18 bases between. The CDR3 contains 13 residues. Per the germline V gene, CDR1 is SQVTM and CDR2 is ANQGSEA.

The gene calls are TRBV11-1 and TRBJ1-1; D is unclear. This CDR3 comprises 14 residues. V was cut by 2 bases and J by 1 base, with 8 bases left in between. Germline V gene sequence: CDR1 SGHAT, CDR2 FQDESV (reference sequence). The CDR3 coding sequence is TGTGCCAGCAGCTTATCACGGGGGAACACTGAAGCTTTCTTT. This translates into CASSLSRGNTEAFF.

The V call is TRBV28, the J call TRBJ1-3; D remains unclear. CDR1 and CDR2 from the germline V gene are MDHEN and SYDVKM. The CDR3 contains 14 residues. V lost 2 bases, J lost 0 bases, and 5 bases lay in between. CDR3 nucleotide sequence: TGTGCCAGCAGTTTAAACCTCTCTGGAAACACCATATATTTT. This gives the protein CASSLNLSGNTIYF.